This is a list of T cell receptor beta chains from one sample in a study of blood T cells in healthy people across ages. TCRdb re-derived calls from the 5' RACE reads in MiXCR, one entry per CDR3 protein. This sample has about 1,800,000 distinct CDR3 sequences, with 28% found just once. Input material: blood. These receptors were taken from a woman younger than 45 in good health. CDR3s include the opening cysteine and the closing phenylalanine or tryptophan. The D gene is left open where the match is weak. Clone size is stated in some rows and not others, as once, few, many or a class when expanded.

V	D	size	J	CDR3	DNA
TRBV6-1	-	few	TRBJ2-4	CASSPTSRGMAKNIQYF	TGTGCCAGCAGTCCCACTAGCCGGGGGATGGCCAAAAACATTCAGTACTTC
TRBV20-1	-	many	TRBJ2-5	CSARDPSGAQETQYF	TGCAGTGCTAGAGATCCGAGCGGAGCCCAAGAGACCCAGTACTTC
TRBV5-1	TRBD1	few	TRBJ1-5	CASSPGDRVDRPQHF	TGCGCCAGCAGCCCTGGGGACAGAGTCGATCGGCCCCAGCATTTT
TRBV20-1	TRBD2	many	TRBJ2-3	CSAGGTSGGRDTQYF	TGCAGTGCTGGCGGGACTAGCGGGGGGAGGGATACGCAGTATTTT
TRBV28	TRBD1	-	TRBJ2-3	CASSPSGQGAQYF	TGTGCCAGCAGTCCTTCCGGACAGGGAGCGCAGTATTTT
TRBV20-1	-	many	TRBJ1-2	CSAREGVGYTF	TGCAGTGCTAGAGAAGGGGTTGGCTACACCTTC
TRBV6-5	-	many	TRBJ2-5	CASSLTGRGQETQYF	TGTGCCAGCAGTTTGACAGGGAGGGGGCAAGAGACCCAGTACTTC
TRBV5-1	TRBD2	-	TRBJ2-3	CASSLGLAGPKRGDTQYF	TGCGCCAGCAGCTTGGGACTAGCGGGGCCAAAAAGGGGAGATACGCAGTATTTT
TRBV27	TRBD1	many	TRBJ2-7	CASSSPGQGASYEQYF	TGTGCCAGCAGTTCTCCGGGACAGGGGGCGTCCTACGAGCAGTACTTC
TRBV11-2	TRBD2	-	TRBJ2-1	CASSPTSGPSNEQFF	TGTGCCAGCAGCCCGACTAGCGGCCCCTCCAATGAGCAGTTCTTC
TRBV7-3	-	few	TRBJ1-1	CASSSYTETEAFF	TGTGCCAGCAGCTCATACACCGAAACTGAAGCTTTCTTT